This T cell receptor beta chain is from a study of human CD8 memory T cell subsets. Making the TCR beta libraries relied on UMI-labeled 5' RACE. TCRdb re-called the 5' RACE reads and gives one entry per CDR3 protein, without DNA. This sample's clone table lists roughly 7,000 distinct CDR3 sequences. It was from buffy coats of healthy donors that the PBMC came. Total CD8+ T cells underwent enrichment via negative magnetic separation. Details on this clonotype: Antigen unknown.

This CDR3 has 16 amino acids. Germline loops: CDR1 MDHEN, CDR2 SYDVKM. Regarding the study as a whole: Chao1 estimates hinted that stem-like memory T cells outstripped precursor exhausted T cells in diversity.

This chain connects TRBV28 to TRBJ1-5; there is no DNA to check the TCRdb D call of TRBD1. Source material: CD8+ T cells from PBMCs. This receptor was identified in a human donor in good health. The CDR3: CASSFRGIGGYQPQHF.